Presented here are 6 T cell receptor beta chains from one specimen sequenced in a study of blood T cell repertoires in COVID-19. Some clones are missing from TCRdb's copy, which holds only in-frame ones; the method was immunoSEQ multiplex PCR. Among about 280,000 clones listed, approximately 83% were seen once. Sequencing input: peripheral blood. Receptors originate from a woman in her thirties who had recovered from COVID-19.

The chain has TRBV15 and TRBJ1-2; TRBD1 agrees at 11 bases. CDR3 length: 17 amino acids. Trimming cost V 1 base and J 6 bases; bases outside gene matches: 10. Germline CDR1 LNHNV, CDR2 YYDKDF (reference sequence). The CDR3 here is CATSRGSFRTGGHGYTF. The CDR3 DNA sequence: TGTGCCACCAGCAGAGGAAGTTTTAGGACAGGGGGCCATGGCTACACCTTC.

CDR3 nucleotides: TGTGCCAGTAGTATTGGGACAGGGGTGCCAGATACGCAGTATTTT. Its translation: CASSIGTGVPDTQYF. V and J are TRBV19 and TRBJ2-3, with 10 nucleotides matching TRBD1. In germline, CDR1 is LNHDA, CDR2 SQIVND (reference sequence). V gave up 3 bases and J gave up 4 bases; unmatched junction bases: 4. The CDR3 loop spans 15 amino acids.

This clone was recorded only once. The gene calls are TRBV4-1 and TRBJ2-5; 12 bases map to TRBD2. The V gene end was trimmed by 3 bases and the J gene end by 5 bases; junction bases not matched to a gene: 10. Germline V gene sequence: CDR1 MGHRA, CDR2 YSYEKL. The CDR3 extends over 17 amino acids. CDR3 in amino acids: CASSQPLAGGQVETQYF. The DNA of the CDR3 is TGCGCCAGCAGCCAGCCGCTAGCGGGGGGGCAGGTGGAGACCCAGTACTTC.

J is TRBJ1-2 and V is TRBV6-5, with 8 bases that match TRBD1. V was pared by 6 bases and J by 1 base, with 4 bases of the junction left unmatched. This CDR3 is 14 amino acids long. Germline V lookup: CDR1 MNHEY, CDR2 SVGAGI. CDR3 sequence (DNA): TGTGCCAGCAGATCCAGGGGGCGTAACTATGGCTACACCTTC. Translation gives CASRSRGRNYGYTF.

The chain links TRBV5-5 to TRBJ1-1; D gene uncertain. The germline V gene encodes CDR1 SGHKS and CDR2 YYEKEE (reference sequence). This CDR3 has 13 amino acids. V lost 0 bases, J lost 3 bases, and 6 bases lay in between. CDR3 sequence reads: CASSLERYTEAFF. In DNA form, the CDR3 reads TGTGCCAGCAGCTTGGAGCGGTACACTGAAGCTTTCTTT.

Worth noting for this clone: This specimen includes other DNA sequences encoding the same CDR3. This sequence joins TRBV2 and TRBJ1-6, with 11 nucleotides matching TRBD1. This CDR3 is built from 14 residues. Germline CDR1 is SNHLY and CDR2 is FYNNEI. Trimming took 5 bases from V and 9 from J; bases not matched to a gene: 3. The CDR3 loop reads CASSSGTGGSPLHF. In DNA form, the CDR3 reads TGTGCCAGCAGTTCCGGGACAGGGGGTTCACCCCTCCACTTT.